The present TCR beta chain was sequenced within a study of blood T cell repertoires in COVID-19. Study-wide background: Sites across the United States, Italy and Spain contributed samples from acute and convalescent COVID-19. PBMCs, B-cell-depleted T cells, or T cells provided the cDNA or gDNA that made up the material.

Original data processing: Using reference gene primer amplification, nucleated cell counts were estimated. Using immunoSEQ multiplex PCR, the repertoire was profiled, and TCRdb retains in-frame clones only, with some absent. That table gives V, J and clone size, and the DNA gave D and trimming. Among about 200,000 clones listed, about 94% were seen once. This sequence originates from a man aged 60-69 years with COVID-19, enrolled during active disease. Specimen: peripheral blood.

As DNA, the CDR3 is TGTGCCAGCAGGCCGGGACAGTACTCCTACGAGCAGTACTTC. This gives the protein CASRPGQYSYEQYF. V usage is TRBV2 and J usage is TRBJ2-7; the match to TRBD1 covers 7 bases. The V gene's germline CDR1 is SNHLY and CDR2 FYNNEI. V dropped 6 bases and J dropped 0; count of bases not matched to a gene: 5. CDR3 length: 14 amino acids.